Described below is a single T cell receptor (beta chain) sequence and its context. This specimen comes from a study of Ad26.COV2.S vaccination and SARS-CoV-2 variants. Measured with immunoSEQ multiplex PCR; TCRdb has only the in-frame clones, and not every one. The sample lists 450,000 to 550,000 clones; roughly nine tenths were seen once. Sample treatment: 15 to 20 received Ad26.COV2.S at low or high dose, single or two shots; about 5 received placebo; per-sample allocation not given. After the first vaccine or placebo injection, samples were drawn on day 63. Ad26.COV2.S expressed prefusion-stabilized spike from the original Wuhan strain. The clonotype comes from a person between 18 and 59 years old who received the Ad26.COV2.S COVID-19 vaccine or a placebo. Here the sequenced sample was peripheral blood, taken in a trial of Ad26.COV2.S vaccine versus placebo.

The CDR3 coding sequence is TGTGCCAGCAGGGTCCGGACTATGAACACTGAAGCTTTCTTT. Translating it yields CASRVRTMNTEAFF. The gene calls are TRBV6-5 and TRBJ1-1; the D is unclear. The CDR3 is 14 residues long. Germline CDR1 reads MNHEY; CDR2 reads SVGAGI. The V end was cut by 6 bases, the J end by 0 bases, with 11 bases between.